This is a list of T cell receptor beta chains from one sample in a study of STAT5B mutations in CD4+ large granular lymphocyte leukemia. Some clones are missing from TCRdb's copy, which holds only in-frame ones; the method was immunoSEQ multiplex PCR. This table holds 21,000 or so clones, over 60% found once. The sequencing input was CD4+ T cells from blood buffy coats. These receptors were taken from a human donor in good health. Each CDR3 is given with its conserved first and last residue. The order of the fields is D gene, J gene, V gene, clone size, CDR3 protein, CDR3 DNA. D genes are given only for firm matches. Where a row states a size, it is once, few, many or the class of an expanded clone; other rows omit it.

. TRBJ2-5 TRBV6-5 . CASSTRAGAQETQYF TGTGCCAGCAGTACCCGGGCGGGGGCCCAAGAGACCCAGTACTTC
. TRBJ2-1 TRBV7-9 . CASSHDRPYNEQFF TGTGCCAGCAGCCACGACAGGCCCTACAATGAGCAGTTCTTC
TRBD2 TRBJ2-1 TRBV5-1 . CASSLKTSGNEQFF TGCGCCAGCAGCTTGAAAACTAGCGGGAATGAGCAGTTCTTC
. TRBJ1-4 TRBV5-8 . CASSLGYDSATNEKLFF TGTGCCAGCAGCCTGGGTTACGACAGTGCAACTAATGAAAAACTGTTTTTT
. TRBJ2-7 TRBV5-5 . CASSLVPAEGQYF TGTGCCAGCAGCTTGGTCCCGGCAGAAGGGCAGTACTTC
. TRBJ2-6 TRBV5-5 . CASSWTPWDGANVLTF TGTGCCAGCAGCTGGACCCCATGGGATGGGGCCAACGTCCTGACTTTC
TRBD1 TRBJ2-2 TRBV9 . CASSVADRVVTGELFF TGTGCCAGCAGCGTAGCGGACAGGGTCGTCACCGGGGAGCTGTTTTTT
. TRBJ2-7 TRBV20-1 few CSADVAYEQYF TGCAGTGCGGACGTAGCCTACGAGCAGTACTTC
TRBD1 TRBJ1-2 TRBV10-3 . CAISRIGTVLKDYGYTF TGTGCCATCTCCCGAATAGGGACAGTACTTAAAGACTATGGCTACACCTTC
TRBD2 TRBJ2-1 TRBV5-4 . CASSSPNSGSFSYNEQFF TGTGCCAGCAGCTCACCAAATAGCGGGAGTTTCTCCTACAATGAGCAGTTCTTC
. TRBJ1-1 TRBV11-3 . CASSLRAGDTEAFF TGTGCCAGCAGCTTGAGAGCAGGGGATACTGAAGCTTTCTTT
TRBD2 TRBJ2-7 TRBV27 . CASSLFPGLSYEQYF TGTGCCAGCAGTTTATTTCCGGGACTATCCTACGAGCAGTACTTC
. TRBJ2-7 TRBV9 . CASSVSGQNYEQYF TGTGCCAGCAGCGTATCAGGACAGAACTACGAGCAGTACTTC
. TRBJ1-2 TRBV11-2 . CASSFPQGDYGYTF TGTGCCAGCAGCTTCCCCCAGGGTGACTATGGCTACACCTTC
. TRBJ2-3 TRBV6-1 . CASSEALRASTDTQYF TGTGCCAGCAGTGAAGCCCTTAGAGCGAGCACAGATACGCAGTATTTT
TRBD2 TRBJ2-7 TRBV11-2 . CASSLEWTSYEQYF TGTGCCAGCAGCTTAGAGTGGACTAGCTACGAGCAGTACTTC
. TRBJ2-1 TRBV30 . CAWSGGGLGEQFF TGTGCCTGGAGTGGGGGTGGGTTAGGTGAGCAGTTCTTC
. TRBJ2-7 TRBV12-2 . CASRQRQGSYEQYF TGTGCAAGTCGCCAACGACAGGGCTCCTACGAGCAGTACTTC
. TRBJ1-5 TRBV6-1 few CASSETSNQPQHF TGTGCCAGCAGTGAAACTAGCAATCAGCCCCAGCATTTT
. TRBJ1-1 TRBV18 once CASSPTLGVGTEAFF TGTGCCAGCTCACCAACACTGGGGGTCGGGACTGAAGCTTTCTTT
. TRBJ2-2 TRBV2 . CASSETYTGELFF TGTGCCAGCAGTGAGACCTACACCGGGGAGCTGTTTTTT
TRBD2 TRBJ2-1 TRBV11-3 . CASSFYLAEPYNEQFF TGTGCCAGCAGCTTTTATCTAGCGGAGCCTTACAATGAGCAGTTCTTC
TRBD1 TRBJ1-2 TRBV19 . CASSTPGQGYGYTF TGTGCCAGTAGCACCCCGGGACAGGGATATGGCTACACCTTC
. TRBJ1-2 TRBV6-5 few CASSPALNYGYTF TGTGCCAGCAGTCCGGCCCTCAACTATGGCTACACCTTC
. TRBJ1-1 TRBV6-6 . CASSYGEWKIEAFF TGTGCCAGCAGTTACGGGGAATGGAAGATTGAAGCTTTCTTT
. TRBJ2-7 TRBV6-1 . CASSVDSTDEQYF TGTGCCAGCAGTGTTGACAGCACCGACGAGCAGTACTTC
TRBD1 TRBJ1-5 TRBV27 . CASRRGQGNNQPQHF TGTGCCAGCAGACGGGGACAGGGGAACAATCAGCCCCAGCATTTT
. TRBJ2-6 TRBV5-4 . CASSPLTGANVLTF TGTGCCAGCAGCCCCCTCACTGGGGCCAACGTCCTGACTTTC
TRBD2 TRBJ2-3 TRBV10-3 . CATIQAGGRGADTQYF TGTGCCACCATTCAAGCAGGCGGGAGGGGCGCAGATACGCAGTATTTT
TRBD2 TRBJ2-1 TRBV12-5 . CASGLGLAAGNEQFF TGTGCTAGTGGTTTGGGACTAGCCGCCGGGAATGAGCAGTTCTTC
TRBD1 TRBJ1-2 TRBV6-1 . CASSDPGQGHYGYTF TGCGCCAGCAGTGATCCGGGACAGGGGCACTATGGCTACACCTTC
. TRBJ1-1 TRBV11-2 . CASSSRTVNTEAFF TGTGCCAGCAGCTCCCGGACAGTCAACACTGAAGCTTTCTTT
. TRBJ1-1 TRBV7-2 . CASSTTPGDTEAFF TGTGCCAGCAGCACCACCCCAGGGGACACTGAAGCTTTCTTT
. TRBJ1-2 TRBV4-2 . CASSQEVGTNYGYTF TGTGCCAGCAGCCAAGAGGTAGGGACGAACTATGGCTACACCTTC
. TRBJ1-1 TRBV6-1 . CASSMNYRDGTEAFF TGTGCCAGCAGCATGAACTACAGGGATGGCACTGAAGCTTTCTTT
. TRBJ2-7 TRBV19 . CASSNSYGTYEQYF TGTGCCAGTAGCAATTCCTATGGGACCTACGAGCAGTACTTC
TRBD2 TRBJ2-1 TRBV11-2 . CASNIAGGQYNEQFF TGTGCCAGCAACATAGCGGGAGGGCAGTACAATGAGCAGTTCTTC
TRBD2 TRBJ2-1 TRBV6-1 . CASSEGPAGVSYNEQFF TGTGCCAGCAGTGAAGGGCCAGCGGGAGTTTCCTACAATGAGCAGTTCTTC
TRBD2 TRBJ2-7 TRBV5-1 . CASSPRRSSGSEQYF TGCGCCAGCAGCCCCCGGAGAAGTAGCGGGAGTGAGCAGTACTTC
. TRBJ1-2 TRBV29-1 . CSVVEGGGYTF TGCAGCGTTGTCGAGGGCGGTGGCTACACCTTC
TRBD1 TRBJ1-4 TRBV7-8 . CASSPVFGTGDATNEKLFF TGTGCCAGCAGCCCAGTGTTTGGGACAGGAGACGCAACTAATGAAAAACTGTTTTTT
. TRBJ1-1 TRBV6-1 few CASRTRDRAAFF TGTGCCAGCAGAACTAGGGACCGCGCGGCTTTCTTT
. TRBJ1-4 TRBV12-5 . CASGLYLVGKGGGEKLFF TGTGCTAGTGGTTTGTATCTTGTTGGAAAGGGCGGCGGAGAAAAACTGTTTTTT
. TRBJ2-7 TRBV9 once CASSVGPIYEQYF TGTGCCAGCAGCGTAGGACCAATCTACGAGCAGTACTTC
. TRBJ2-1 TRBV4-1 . CASSPDSSYNEQFF TGCGCCAGCAGCCCGGACAGCTCCTACAATGAGCAGTTCTTC
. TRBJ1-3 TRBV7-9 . CASSGTPGNTIYF TGTGCCAGCAGCGGGACACCCGGAAACACCATATATTTT
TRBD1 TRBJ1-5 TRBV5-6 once CASSLGTGVIAGQPQHF TGTGCCAGCAGCTTGGGGACAGGGGTAATCGCGGGTCAGCCCCAGCATTTT
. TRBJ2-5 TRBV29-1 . CSVDAGNQETQYF TGCAGCGTGGATGCCGGGAACCAAGAGACCCAGTACTTC
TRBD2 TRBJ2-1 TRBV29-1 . CSVRAGGWNEQFF TGCAGCGTCCGAGCGGGAGGGTGGAATGAGCAGTTCTTC
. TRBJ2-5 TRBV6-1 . CASSEASVKMAGRETQYF TGTGCCAGCAGTGAAGCCTCGGTGAAAATGGCGGGAAGGGAGACCCAGTACTTC
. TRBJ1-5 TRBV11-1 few CASSSTTQQPQHF TGTGCCAGCAGCTCAACGACTCAGCAGCCCCAGCATTTT
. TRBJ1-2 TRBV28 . CASSFGSGIRGYTF TGTGCCAGCAGTTTTGGTTCAGGGATCCGTGGCTACACCTTC
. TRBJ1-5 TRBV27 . CASSMGVYQPQHF TGTGCCAGCAGCATGGGGGTTTATCAGCCCCAGCATTTT
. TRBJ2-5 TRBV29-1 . CSVEQAGLQETQYF TGCAGCGTTGAACAGGCAGGGCTCCAAGAGACCCAGTACTTC
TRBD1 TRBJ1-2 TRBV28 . CASSAPETGGGYGYTF TGTGCCAGCAGCGCGCCAGAGACAGGGGGAGGTTATGGCTACACCTTC
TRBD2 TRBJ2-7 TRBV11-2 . CASSLRTSSYEQYF TGTGCCAGCAGCTTACGGACTAGCTCCTACGAGCAGTACTTC
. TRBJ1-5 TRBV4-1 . CASSQDYSPGAADLNQPQHF TGCGCCAGCAGCCAAGATTATTCTCCGGGGGCTGCCGATCTGAATCAGCCCCAGCATTTT
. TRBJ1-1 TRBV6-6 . CASAYTEAFF TGTGCCTCAGCTTACACTGAAGCTTTCTTT
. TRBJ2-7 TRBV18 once CASSSDAYEQYF TGTGCCAGCTCATCAGACGCATACGAGCAGTACTTC
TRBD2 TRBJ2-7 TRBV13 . CASSYGLAGGSYEQYF TGTGCCAGCAGCTACGGACTAGCGGGAGGCTCCTACGAGCAGTACTTC